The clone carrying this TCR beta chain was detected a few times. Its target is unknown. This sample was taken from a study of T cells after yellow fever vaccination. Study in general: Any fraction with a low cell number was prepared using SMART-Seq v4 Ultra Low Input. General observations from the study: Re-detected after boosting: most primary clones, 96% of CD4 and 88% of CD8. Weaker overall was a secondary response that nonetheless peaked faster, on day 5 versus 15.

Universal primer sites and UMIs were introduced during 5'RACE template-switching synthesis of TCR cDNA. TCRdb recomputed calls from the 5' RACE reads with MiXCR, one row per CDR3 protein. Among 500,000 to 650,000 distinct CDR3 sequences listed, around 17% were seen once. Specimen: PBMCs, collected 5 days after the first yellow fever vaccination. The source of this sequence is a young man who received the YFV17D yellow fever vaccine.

As DNA, the CDR3 is TGTGCCAGCAGCGTAGCGGGGACGGATTACAATGAGCAGTTCTTC. Amino acids: CASSVAGTDYNEQFF. This chain uses TRBV9 with TRBJ2-1; D tentatively fits TRBD1 or TRBD2 (5 bases each). V lost 0 bases, J lost 4 bases, and 11 bases lay in between. The CDR3 length is 15 residues. The germline gives CDR1 SGDLS, CDR2 YYNGEE.